The 2 T cell receptor beta chains listed next were all sequenced from one sample in a study of blood T cells in healthy people across ages. The authors ran a second PCR of about 7 to 12 cycles using a sample-barcoded 5' primer and a J-beta primer mix. TCRdb ran MiXCR on the 5' RACE reads and lists one entry per CDR3 protein. The profile shows 1,500,000 or so distinct CDR3 sequences, almost 60% of them singletons. Sequenced sample: blood. These receptor sequences come from a man younger than 35 in good health.

The rearrangement joins TRBV29-1 to TRBJ1-2; 7 nucleotides align to TRBD1. Germline CDR1 is SQVTM and CDR2 is ANQGSEA. V shed 6 bases, J shed 4 bases, and the junction held 8 bases outside the gene matches. The CDR3 loop spans 13 amino acids. Here the CDR3 reads CSVATGTFYGYTF. CDR3 nucleotides: TGCAGCGTGGCGACAGGGACCTTCTATGGCTACACCTTC.

This clonotype has just a few counts. The V call is TRBV3-1, the J call TRBJ2-4, with D possibly TRBD1 on 6 matching bases. The J call may be in error: the DNA end matches TRBJ2-5 better. Germline CDR1 LGHDT, CDR2 YNNKEL (reference sequence). This CDR3 region has 14 residues. As DNA, the CDR3 is TGTGCCAGCAGCCAAGATCAGGGGTCGTCGACCCAGTACTTC. This sequence encodes CASSQDQGSSTQYF.